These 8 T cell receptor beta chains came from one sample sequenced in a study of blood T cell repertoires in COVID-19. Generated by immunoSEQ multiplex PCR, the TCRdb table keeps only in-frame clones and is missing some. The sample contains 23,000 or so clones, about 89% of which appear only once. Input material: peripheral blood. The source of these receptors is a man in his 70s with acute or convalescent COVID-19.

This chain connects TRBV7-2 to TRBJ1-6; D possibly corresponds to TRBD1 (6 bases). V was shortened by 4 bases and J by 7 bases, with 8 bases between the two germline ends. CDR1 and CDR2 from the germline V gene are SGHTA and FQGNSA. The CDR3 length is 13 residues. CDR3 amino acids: CASSWDTNSPLHF. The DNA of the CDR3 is TGTGCCAGCAGCTGGGACACAAATTCACCCCTCCACTTT.

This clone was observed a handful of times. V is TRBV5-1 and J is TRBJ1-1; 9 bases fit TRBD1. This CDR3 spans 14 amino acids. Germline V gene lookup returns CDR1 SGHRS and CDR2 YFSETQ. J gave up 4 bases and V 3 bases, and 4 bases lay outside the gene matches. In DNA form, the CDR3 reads TGCGCCAGCAGCTACCGGGACAGGGCCACTGAAGCTTTCTTT. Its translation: CASSYRDRATEAFF.

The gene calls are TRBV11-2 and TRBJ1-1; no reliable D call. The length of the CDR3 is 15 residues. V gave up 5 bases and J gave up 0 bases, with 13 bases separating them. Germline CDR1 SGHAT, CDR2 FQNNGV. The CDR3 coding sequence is TGTGCCAGCAGCCATAGAGGCAGTATGAACACTGAAGCTTTCTTT. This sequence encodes CASSHRGSMNTEAFF.

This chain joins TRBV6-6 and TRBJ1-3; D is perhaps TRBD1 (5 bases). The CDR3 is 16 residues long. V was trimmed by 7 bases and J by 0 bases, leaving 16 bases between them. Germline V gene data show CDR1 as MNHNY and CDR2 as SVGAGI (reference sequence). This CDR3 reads CASTQVTAGSGNTIYF. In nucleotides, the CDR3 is TGTGCCAGCACCCAGGTGACAGCCGGCTCTGGAAACACCATATATTTT.

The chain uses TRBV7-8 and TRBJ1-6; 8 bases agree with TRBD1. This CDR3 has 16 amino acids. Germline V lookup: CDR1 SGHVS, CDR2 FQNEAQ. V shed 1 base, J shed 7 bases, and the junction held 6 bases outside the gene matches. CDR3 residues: CASSLVLGQGNSPLHF. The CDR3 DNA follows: TGTGCCAGCAGCTTAGTGCTCGGACAGGGCAATTCACCCCTCCACTTT.

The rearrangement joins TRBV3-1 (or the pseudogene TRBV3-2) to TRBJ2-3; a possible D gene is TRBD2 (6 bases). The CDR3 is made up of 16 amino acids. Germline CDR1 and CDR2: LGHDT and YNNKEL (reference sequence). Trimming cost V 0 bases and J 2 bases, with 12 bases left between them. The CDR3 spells CASSQESQRATDTQYF. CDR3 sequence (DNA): TGTGCCAGCAGCCAAGAATCTCAGCGGGCCACAGATACGCAGTATTTT.

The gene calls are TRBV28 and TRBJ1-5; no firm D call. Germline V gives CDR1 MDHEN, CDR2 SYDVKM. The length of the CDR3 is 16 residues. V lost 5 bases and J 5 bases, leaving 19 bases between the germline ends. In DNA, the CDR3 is TGTGCCAGCAGTCCCCTAGAAAATTCAAGAGATCAGCCCCAGCATTTT. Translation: CASSPLENSRDQPQHF.

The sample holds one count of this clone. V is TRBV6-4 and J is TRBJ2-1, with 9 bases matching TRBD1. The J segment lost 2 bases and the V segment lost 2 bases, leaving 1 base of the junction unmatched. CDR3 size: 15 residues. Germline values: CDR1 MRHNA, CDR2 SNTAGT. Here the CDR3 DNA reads TGTGCCAGCAGTGACACAGGGGGCGCCTACAATGAGCAGTTCTTC. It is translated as CASSDTGGAYNEQFF.